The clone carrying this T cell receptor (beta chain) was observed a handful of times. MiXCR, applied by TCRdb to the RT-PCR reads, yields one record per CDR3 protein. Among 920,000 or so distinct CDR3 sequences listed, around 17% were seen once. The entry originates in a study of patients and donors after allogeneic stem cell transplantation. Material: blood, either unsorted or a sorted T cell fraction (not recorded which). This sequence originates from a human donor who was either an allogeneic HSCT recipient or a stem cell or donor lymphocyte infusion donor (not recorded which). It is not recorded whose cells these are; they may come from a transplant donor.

The CDR3 loop reads CASSLGGETQPQHF. The CDR3 nucleotides are TGCGCCAGCAGCTTGGGAGGGGAAACACAGCCCCAGCATTTT. This chain uses TRBV5-1 with TRBJ1-5; D is possibly TRBD1 (5 bases). This CDR3 spans 14 amino acids. The V end lost 0 bases, the J end lost 7 bases, and 11 bases lay between the germline ends. Germline V gene sequence: CDR1 SGHRS, CDR2 YFSETQ.